This TCR beta chain was identified in a study of spatial heterogeneity in lung cancer. TCRdb re-called the 5' RACE reads with MiXCR, one entry per CDR3 protein. Of about 120,000 distinct CDR3 sequences detected, 9.5% to 15% appear once; the ten largest clones hold 16%. Time point described: blood at routine non-recurrence follow-up after resection. Unsorted tumor, nontumor lung tissue or cryopreserved PBMC supplied the whole RNA. Whole-study findings and limits: Among blood samples, ubiquitous expanded tumor TCRs appeared more at resection than at follow-up.

V lost 7 bases and J lost 5, with 17 bases in between. The CDR3 contains 14 residues. There are many counts of this clonotype. What it binds is not known. The chain combines TRBV12-3 or TRBV12-4 with TRBJ2-5; no clear D gene. The specimen was PBMCs, collected at follow-up. This receptor was identified in a male donor with early-stage non-small cell lung cancer. CDR3: CASMNNAATETQYF. The CDR3 nucleotides read TGTGCCAGCATGAATAATGCAGCGACGGAGACCCAGTACTTC.